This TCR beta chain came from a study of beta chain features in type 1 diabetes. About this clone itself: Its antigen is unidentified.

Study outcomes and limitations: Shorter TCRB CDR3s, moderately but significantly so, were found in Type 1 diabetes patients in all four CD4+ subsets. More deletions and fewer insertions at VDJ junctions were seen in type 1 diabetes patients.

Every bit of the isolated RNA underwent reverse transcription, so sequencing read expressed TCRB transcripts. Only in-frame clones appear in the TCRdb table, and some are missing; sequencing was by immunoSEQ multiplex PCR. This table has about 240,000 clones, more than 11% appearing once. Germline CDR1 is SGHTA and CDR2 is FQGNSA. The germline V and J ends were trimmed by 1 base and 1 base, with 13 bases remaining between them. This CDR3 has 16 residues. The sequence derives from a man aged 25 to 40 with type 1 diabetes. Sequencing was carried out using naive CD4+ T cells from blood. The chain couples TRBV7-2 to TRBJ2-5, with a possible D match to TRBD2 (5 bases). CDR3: CASSLGGYEGQETQYF. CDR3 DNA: TGTGCCAGCAGCTTAGGAGGGTACGAAGGCCAAGAGACCCAGTACTTC.